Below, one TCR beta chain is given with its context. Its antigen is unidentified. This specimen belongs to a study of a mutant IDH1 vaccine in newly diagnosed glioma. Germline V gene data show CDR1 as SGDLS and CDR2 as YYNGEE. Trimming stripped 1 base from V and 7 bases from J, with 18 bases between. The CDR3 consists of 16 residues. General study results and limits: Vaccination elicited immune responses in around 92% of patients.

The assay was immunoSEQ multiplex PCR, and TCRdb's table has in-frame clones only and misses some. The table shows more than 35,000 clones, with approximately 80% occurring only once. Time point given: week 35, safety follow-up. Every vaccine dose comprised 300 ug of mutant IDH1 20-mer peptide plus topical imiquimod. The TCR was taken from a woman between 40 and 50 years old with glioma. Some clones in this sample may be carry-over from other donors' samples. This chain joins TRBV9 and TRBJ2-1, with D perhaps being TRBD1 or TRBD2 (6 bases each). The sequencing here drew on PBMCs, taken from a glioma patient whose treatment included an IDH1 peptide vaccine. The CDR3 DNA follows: TGTGCCAGCAGCGTACAAGGGGGGTCACCGGGTAATGAGCAGTTCTTC. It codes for CASSVQGGSPGNEQFF.